These 11 T cell receptor beta chains came from one sample sequenced in a study of T cell responses to AZD1222 COVID-19 vaccine. TCRdb's copy holds only in-frame clones and misses some; the assay was immunoSEQ multiplex PCR. The data contain roughly 100,000 clones, 89% of them seen just once; the ten biggest clones take up under 20%. The source material was peripheral blood, sampled on day 0 of AZD1222 vaccination. The receptors originated from an adult in good health.

The genes are TRBV29-1 and TRBJ1-2, with D unclear. CDR1 and CDR2 from the germline V gene are SQVTM and ANQGSEA. This CDR3 has 15 residues. Trimming removed 0 bases from V and 0 bases from J, with 11 bases in between. CDR3 sequence: CSVEEVQLANYGYTF. For the CDR3, the DNA is TGCAGCGTTGAAGAGGTCCAGCTAGCTAACTATGGCTACACCTTC.

The chain joins TRBV7-6 to TRBJ1-3; D call uncertain. The germline V and J ends were trimmed by 1 base and 4 bases, with 11 bases remaining between them. Germline lookup yields CDR1 SGHVS and CDR2 FNYEAQ. The CDR3 consists of 15 residues. CDR3 residues: CASSLDSSLGNTIYF. CDR3 sequence (DNA): TGTGCCAGCAGCTTAGATTCTTCCTTAGGAAACACCATATATTTT.

A few counts support this clone. J is TRBJ2-5 and V is TRBV7-6; D may be TRBD2 (6 bases). V dropped 1 base and J dropped 5 bases, with 14 bases sitting between them. The CDR3 length is 15 residues. Germline CDR1 reads SGHVS; CDR2 reads FNYEAQ. The CDR3 DNA sequence: TGTGCCAGCAGCTTAGGCAGTGGGGGGAGGGAGACCCAGTACTTC. Amino acid sequence: CASSLGSGGRETQYF. The full variable domain, in which reference TRBV7-6 and TRBJ2-5 provide the parts outside the CDR3, is GAGVSQSPRYKVTKRGQDVALRCDPISGHVSLYWYRQALGQGPEFLTYFNYEAQQDKSGLPNDRFSAERPEGSISTLTIQRTEQRDSAMYRCASSLGSGGRETQYFGPGTRLLVL.

In this sample, this clone turned up once. This chain links TRBV11-2 with TRBJ2-1; 11 nucleotides align to TRBD2. This CDR3 is 16 amino acids long. V shed 6 bases and J 10 bases; nucleotides not matched to a gene: 14. CDR1 is SGHAT, CDR2 FQNNGV, per germline. The CDR3 DNA follows: TGTGCCAGCAGACTAGCTTATAGCGGGGGGGCATCGGAGCAGTTCTTC. This translates into CASRLAYSGGASEQFF.

CDR3 nucleotides: TGTGCCAGCAGCACCGGGGAGGGCTTTTATGGCTACACCTTC. It encodes CASSTGEGFYGYTF. This chain joins TRBV5-4 and TRBJ1-2, with D unresolved. Germline lookup yields CDR1 SGHNT and CDR2 YYREEE (reference sequence). The CDR3 has 14 residues. V dropped 4 bases and J dropped 5 bases, with 15 bases sitting between them.

The chain has TRBV5-1 and TRBJ1-6; 10 bases are shared with TRBD1. V lost 0 bases to trimming and J lost 9 bases; unmatched junction nucleotides: 12. The CDR3 runs to 18 residues. CDR1 and CDR2 from the germline V gene are SGHRS and YFSETQ. The CDR3 sequence is CASSLVDRTGGTFSPLHF. In DNA form, the CDR3 reads TGCGCCAGCAGCTTGGTTGATAGGACAGGGGGAACTTTTTCACCCCTCCACTTT.

This rearrangement joins TRBV21-1 to TRBJ2-7. TRBV21-1 constitutes a pseudogene. The length of the CDR3 is 16 residues. The CDR3 DNA sequence: TGTGCCAGCAGCAACCACCGAAAGACGCCCTGGGTAGAGCAGTACTTC. This gives the protein CASSNHRKTPWVEQYF.

The chain combines TRBV24-1 with TRBJ1-4; TRBD1 is a possible D gene (6 bases). CDR1 KGHDR and CDR2 SFDVKD come from the germline V gene. This CDR3 is built from 17 residues. The V end was cut by 3 bases, the J end by 10 bases, with 23 bases between. CDR3 bases: TGTGCCACCAGTGATGCCGCACCAGACAGGCCGGGCCTAAAACTGTTTTTT. Protein sequence: CATSDAAPDRPGLKLFF.

The chain carries TRBV5-4 and TRBJ2-7; D gene unclear. The V gene lost 0 bases and the J gene lost 2 bases, with 6 bases spanning the gap. CDR3 length: 13 residues. CDR1 and CDR2 from the germline V gene are SGHNT and YYREEE (reference sequence). The CDR3 loop is CASSLDETYEQYF. DNA for the CDR3: TGTGCCAGCAGCTTGGATGAGACCTACGAGCAGTACTTC.

The chain couples TRBV6-2 or TRBV6-3 to TRBJ2-3; D gene ambiguous. From germline, CDR1 is MNHEY and CDR2 SVGEGT. Deletions cut 2 bases from V and 6 bases from J, with 3 bases between. The CDR3 loop spans 11 amino acids. The CDR3: CASSYLDTQYF. As DNA, the CDR3 is TGTGCCAGCAGTTACCTGGATACGCAGTATTTT.

V gene TRBV18 combines with J gene TRBJ1-4, with D uncertain. There are 12 residues in the CDR3. V lost 3 bases and J 8 bases, leaving 7 bases between the germline ends. The germline gives CDR1 KGHSH, CDR2 LQKENI. The CDR3: CASSPSHEKLFF. CDR3 nucleotides: TGTGCCAGCTCACCTAGCCACGAAAAACTGTTTTTT.